This paragraph covers one T cell receptor (beta chain) sequence. As yet, its antigen is unknown. These data originate in a study of cytomegalovirus exposure and HLA in healthy donors. Overall study results and limits: Later analysis associated a missense DCLRE1C variant with TCR beta V- and J-gene trimming.

V was cut by 3 bases and J by 7 bases, with 19 bases left in between. Germline V gene lookup returns CDR1 SGDLS and CDR2 YYNGEE. The CDR3 consists of 15 residues. 60 Vbeta and 13 Jbeta primers were used in PCR. Sequenced by immunoSEQ multiplex PCR; TCRdb stores in-frame clones only, minus some. In the table there are some 120,000 clones, around 80% of which are singletons. Participants comprised healthy donors of bone marrow. Sequences were obtained from PBMCs. The chain is built from TRBV9 and TRBJ1-2; maybe TRBD1 (6 bases). The TCR comes from a man between 18 and 29 years old in good health and CMV-seronegative. CDR3 sequence (DNA): TGTGCCAGCAGCGGAACAGGGACGGCGTTCTCTGGCTACACCTTC. Translated, it gives CASSGTGTAFSGYTF.